The 32 T cell receptor beta chains given below trace back to one sample, sequenced in a study of lymphopenia after photon versus proton radiotherapy. Some clones are missing from TCRdb's copy, which holds only in-frame ones; the method was immunoSEQ multiplex PCR. The data contain about 7,300 clones, 85% to 95% of them singletons. Specimen: peripheral blood, collected from a patient treated with photon-based radiotherapy. These receptor sequences come from a woman aged 45-60 years with cholangiocarcinoma.

The chain uses TRBV7-2 and TRBJ1-1; D gene uncertain. V lost 6 bases and J 11 bases, leaving 16 bases between the germline ends. The germline gives CDR1 SGHTA, CDR2 FQGNSA. The CDR3 is made up of 12 amino acids. This CDR3 is CASRDGWFGAFF. The CDR3 DNA is TGTGCCAGCAGGGACGGTTGGTTCGGGGCTTTCTTT.

CDR3 DNA: TGCGCCAGCACCCGAAGCGGGGGGACCCAAGAGACCCAGTACTTC. Translation gives CASTRSGGTQETQYF. The genes are TRBV5-1 and TRBJ2-5, with TRBD2 matching over 9 bases. Germline V gene sequence: CDR1 SGHRS, CDR2 YFSETQ. CDR3 length equals 15 residues. V lost 6 bases to trimming and J lost 1 base; unmatched junction nucleotides: 7.

This rearrangement joins TRBV5-6 to TRBJ1-1; TRBD1 is a possible D gene (6 bases). V gave up 3 bases and J gave up 8 bases, with 23 bases separating them. Germline values: CDR1 SGHDT, CDR2 YYEEEE. The CDR3 loop spans 16 amino acids. CDR3 sequence reads: CASSSQRVQGLREAFF. Written as DNA, the CDR3 is TGTGCCAGCAGCTCCCAGAGAGTACAGGGCTTGCGAGAAGCTTTCTTT.

The V gene is TRBV21-1, the J gene TRBJ1-4. TRBV21-1 is classified as a pseudogene. The CDR3 consists of 11 residues. The CDR3: CASSRGGKLFF. Written as DNA, the CDR3 is TGTGCCAGCAGCAGGGGGGGAAAACTGTTTTTT.

CDR3 bases: TGCGCCAGCAGCCAAGTGGGCATCACGAACACTGAAGCTTTCTTT. Its protein product is CASSQVGITNTEAFF. The chain couples TRBV4-3 to TRBJ1-1, with D hard to call. The V end was cut by 1 base, the J end by 1 base, with 10 bases between. The CDR3 has 15 amino acids. Germline-derived CDR1 and CDR2 are LGHNA and YSLEER.

For the CDR3, the DNA is TGTGCCAGCAGCTTAAGCAGGGAGGACTATGGCTACACCTTC. It encodes CASSLSREDYGYTF. The genes are TRBV7-2 and TRBJ1-2, with a tentative D call TRBD1 (5 bases). The CDR3 runs 14 residues. CDR1 and CDR2 (germline): SGHTA, FQGNSA. Trimming took off 2 bases at V and 3 bases at J, with 10 bases between the two ends.

The gene calls are TRBV4-1 and TRBJ2-1; 12 nucleotides agree with TRBD2. The CDR3 runs 19 residues. Trimming at V came to 3 bases and at J to 7 bases, leaving 16 bases not matched to a gene. Germline V CDR1 and CDR2: MGHRA, YSYEKL. CDR3 protein: CASSHAGTSGPPGGNEQFF. The CDR3 DNA follows: TGCGCCAGCAGCCATGCCGGGACTAGCGGGCCCCCCGGGGGGAATGAGCAGTTCTTC.

V and J are TRBV6-1 and TRBJ2-7; TRBD1 matches 7 bases. Unmatched junction bases numbered 4, after V lost 11 bases and J lost 0 bases. Germline V lookup: CDR1 MNHNS, CDR2 SASEGT. This CDR3 is built from 12 residues. CDR3 nucleotides: TGTGCCGTCCGGGACAGCTCCTACGAGCAGTACTTC. Protein: CAVRDSSYEQYF.

The J gene is TRBJ1-1, the V gene TRBV6-5; TRBD1 agrees at 9 bases. The CDR3 contains 15 residues. Per germline, CDR1 MNHEY and CDR2 SVGAGI. Trimming took 11 bases from V and 10 from J; bases not matched to a gene: 20. CDR3 coding DNA: TGTGCCTCCCACTACAGGACAGGGGTATGGGAAAGAGCTTTCTTT. It encodes CASHYRTGVWERAFF.

J is TRBJ1-2 and V is TRBV5-6, with 10 bases that match TRBD1. Unmatched junction bases numbered 1, after V lost 1 base and J lost 4 bases. Germline V gene lookup returns CDR1 SGHDT and CDR2 YYEEEE. The CDR3 contains 14 residues. The CDR3 DNA reads TGTGCCAGCAGCTTGAGGACAGGGGGCTATGGCTACACCTTC. The encoded protein is CASSLRTGGYGYTF.

This chain joins TRBV6-6 and TRBJ2-7; D is uncertain. With 5 bases removed from V and 10 bases from J, the gap between germline ends came to 12 bases. This CDR3 contains 11 residues. Germline CDR1 is MNHNY and CDR2 is SVGAGI (reference sequence). For the CDR3, the DNA is TGTGCCAGCAGTCACGCCGGCGGACAGTACTTC. Translated, it gives CASSHAGGQYF.

The sample holds one count of this clone. V and J are TRBV7-9 and TRBJ1-4; 8 bases are a match to TRBD1. This CDR3 contains 16 residues. Germline CDR1 reads SEHNR; CDR2 reads FQNEAQ (reference sequence). V gave up 2 bases and J gave up 3 bases; unmatched junction bases: 5. CDR3 sequence (DNA): TGTGCCAGCAGCTTACACAGGGGGAGGCCTAATGAAAAACTGTTTTTT. Amino acids: CASSLHRGRPNEKLFF. The whole variable domain, remainder taken from reference TRBV7-9 and TRBJ1-4, is DTGVSQNPRHKITKRGQNVTFRCDPISEHNRLYWYRQTLGQGPEFLTYFQNEAQLEKSRLLSDRFSAERPKGSFSTLEIQRTEQGDSAMYLCASSLHRGRPNEKLFFGSGTQLSVL.

The genes are TRBV11-2 and TRBJ2-5; D unclear. The CDR3 has 11 residues. Germline lookup yields CDR1 SGHAT and CDR2 FQNNGV. Trimming pared 4 bases from V and 7 bases from J, leaving 7 bases between. The DNA of the CDR3 is TGTGCCAGCAGCTCCATGGGGACCCAGTACTTC. It yields the protein CASSSMGTQYF.

The chain's CDR3 is CASSKFLGSYGQYF. CDR3 coding DNA: TGTGCCAGCAGCAAGTTTCTCGGCTCCTACGGGCAGTACTTC. The V gene is TRBV21-1, the J gene TRBJ2-7. TRBV21-1 is shown as a pseudogene. This CDR3 is 14 amino acids long.

Written as DNA, the CDR3 is TGTGCCAGCATCCGGGACAGTGGGGAGACCCAGTACTTC. Translation gives CASIRDSGETQYF. J is TRBJ2-5 and V is TRBV9, with 7 bases identical to TRBD1. The J segment lost 5 bases and the V segment lost 6 bases, leaving 7 bases of the junction unmatched. CDR1 is SGDLS and CDR2 is YYNGEE in the germline V gene. The CDR3 totals 13 residues. The whole variable domain, remainder taken from reference TRBV9 and TRBJ2-5, is DSGVTQTPKHLITATGQRVTLRCSPRSGDLSVYWYQQSLDQGLQFLIQYYNGEERAKGNILERFSAQQFPDLHSELNLSSLELGDSALYFCASIRDSGETQYFGPGTRLLVL.

The chain couples TRBV27 to TRBJ1-2, with 8 positions matching TRBD1. The CDR3 runs 14 residues. The junction had 6 bases not matched to a gene; V was cut back by 6 bases and J by 3 bases. Germline lookup yields CDR1 MNHEY and CDR2 SMNVEV (reference sequence). The CDR3 spells CASSPGGSYYGYTF. DNA for the CDR3: TGTGCCAGCAGCCCAGGGGGCAGTTACTATGGCTACACCTTC.

V usage is TRBV5-1 and J usage is TRBJ2-7, with D perhaps TRBD2 (5 bases). Looked up from germline, CDR1 is SGHRS and CDR2 is YFSETQ. The V end was cut by 0 bases, the J end by 5 bases, with 12 bases between. The CDR3 runs to 14 residues. CDR3: CASSLAFRRDEQYF. In DNA form, the CDR3 reads TGCGCCAGCAGCTTGGCCTTTCGGCGGGACGAGCAGTACTTC.

The chain joins TRBV7-8 to TRBJ2-7; D gene unclear. Germline-derived CDR1 and CDR2 are SGHVS and FQNEAQ. V was trimmed by 7 bases and J by 4 bases, leaving 20 bases between them. The CDR3 has 15 residues. In DNA, the CDR3 is TGTGCCAGCATTAACCTACTTCACGGAGAATACGAGCAGTACTTC. Residues: CASINLLHGEYEQYF. Combining the CDR3 with reference TRBV7-8 and TRBJ2-7 gives the whole variable domain GAGVSQSPRYKVAKRGQDVALRCDPISGHVSLFWYQQALGQGPEFLTYFQNEAQLDKSGLPSDRFFAERPEGSVSTLKIQRTQQEDSAVYLCASINLLHGEYEQYFGPGTRLTVT.

V is TRBV5-4 and J is TRBJ2-2; tentative D call: TRBD1 (5 bases). The CDR3 contains 15 residues. Germline loops: CDR1 SGHNT, CDR2 YYREEE (reference sequence). V was clipped by 3 bases and J by 6 bases, with 15 bases between them. The CDR3 coding sequence is TGTGCCAGCAGCTCGTCTAGGGGCGCAGCCGGGGAGCTGTTTTTT. Residues: CASSSSRGAAGELFF.

The chain carries TRBV7-8 and TRBJ1-1; D not resolved. The germline V gene encodes CDR1 SGHVS and CDR2 FQNEAQ. There are 13 residues in the CDR3. V was pared by 1 base and J by 7 bases, with 10 bases between. The CDR3 reads CASSLEATLEAFF. The CDR3, as DNA: TGTGCCAGCAGCTTAGAAGCTACACTTGAAGCTTTCTTT.

The V gene is TRBV7-4, the J gene TRBJ2-6; no clear D gene. Germline CDR1 is SGHVT and CDR2 is SQSDAQ. Trimming stripped 4 bases from V and 5 bases from J, with 21 bases between. The CDR3 sequence is 18 residues long. The DNA of the CDR3 is TGTGCCAGCAGCTCCTGTGTGTTTACACAAAGTCGGGCCAACGTCCTGACTTTC. Its translation is CASSSCVFTQSRANVLTF.

V usage is TRBV11-2 and J usage is TRBJ2-2; the D gene is possibly TRBD2 (5 bases). This CDR3 region has 14 residues. Trimming took off 5 bases at V and 4 bases at J, with 11 bases between the two ends. The germline gives CDR1 SGHAT, CDR2 FQNNGV. This chain's CDR3 is CASSAASSTGELFF. CDR3 DNA sequence: TGTGCCAGCAGCGCAGCTAGCAGCACCGGGGAGCTGTTTTTT.

The chain employs TRBV27 and TRBJ1-5, with no clear D. The CDR3 consists of 14 residues. V lost 6 bases and J lost 2, with 11 bases in between. CDR1 and CDR2 (germline): MNHEY, SMNVEV (reference sequence). The CDR3 sequence is CASREGVGNQPQHF. The CDR3 bases are TGTGCCAGCAGGGAGGGTGTTGGCAATCAGCCCCAGCATTTT.

This clone was counted a single time. The genes are TRBV9 and TRBJ2-1, with D perhaps matching TRBD1 or TRBD2 (5 bases each). The CDR3 spans 15 residues. Deletions cut 1 base from V and 8 bases from J, with 16 bases between. Per germline, CDR1 SGDLS and CDR2 YYNGEE. The CDR3 loop is CASSVPGAARDEQFF. The CDR3 DNA is TGTGCCAGCAGCGTACCCGGGGCCGCTCGGGATGAGCAGTTCTTC.

This chain joins TRBV6-5 and TRBJ1-5; a possible D gene is TRBD1 (5 bases). This CDR3 comprises 14 residues. V lost 6 bases, J lost 7 bases, and 16 bases lay in between. From germline, CDR1 is MNHEY and CDR2 SVGAGI. The DNA of the CDR3 is TGTGCCAGCAGGTCGGGGGTAGGCAGGCAGCCCCAGCATTTT. Translation gives CASRSGVGRQPQHF.

The chain recombines TRBV4-3 with TRBJ1-2, with a weak D call TRBD1 (5 bases). Germline CDR1 reads LGHNA; CDR2 reads YSLEER. Trimming cost V 5 bases and J 4 bases, with 17 bases left between them. The CDR3 consists of 15 residues. In DNA, the CDR3 is TGCGCCAGCAGCTCCCGGGACGGTTTTCTCTATGGCTACACCTTC. Protein product: CASSSRDGFLYGYTF.

This clone came up once. The chain recombines TRBV29-1 with TRBJ1-1; 10 bases line up with TRBD1. Germline loops: CDR1 SQVTM, CDR2 ANQGSEA. CDR3 length: 11 residues. Unmatched junction bases numbered 2, after V lost 7 bases and J lost 6 bases. CDR3 residues: CSGDRGAEAFF. As DNA, the CDR3 is TGCAGCGGGGACAGGGGAGCTGAAGCTTTCTTT. Together with reference TRBV29-1 and TRBJ1-1, the CDR3 gives the full variable domain: SAVISQKPSRDICQRGTSLTIQCQVDSQVTMMFWYRQQPGQSLTLIATANQGSEATYESGFVIDKFPISRPNLTFSTLTVSNMSPEDSSIYLCSGDRGAEAFFGQGTRLTVV.

The V and J genes are TRBV7-2 and TRBJ1-3, with D possibly matching TRBD1 (5 bases). Trimming pared 6 bases from V and 0 bases from J, leaving 21 bases between. The CDR3 has 18 amino acids. Germline lookup yields CDR1 SGHTA and CDR2 FQGNSA. The DNA for the CDR3 is TGTGCCAGCAGTACCACGCCCCCGGGACCCAGCTCTGGAAACACCATATATTTT. Protein sequence: CASSTTPPGPSSGNTIYF.

This clone appeared once. The chain combines TRBV18 with TRBJ1-1; TRBD1 might be the D (5 bases). The germline V gene encodes CDR1 KGHSH and CDR2 LQKENI. The CDR3 sequence is 14 residues long. V gave up 3 bases and J gave up 1 base, with 9 bases separating them. The CDR3 DNA follows: TGTGCCAGCTCACCGCCAGGGCCGAACACTGAAGCTTTCTTT. It codes for CASSPPGPNTEAFF.

The chain carries TRBV29-1 and TRBJ2-3, with TRBD2 matching over 11 bases. Germline trimming cut 2 bases from V and 3 bases from J; bases unmatched to any gene: 4. The CDR3 totals 15 residues. Germline lookup yields CDR1 SQVTM and CDR2 ANQGSEA. The CDR3 loop is CSVETPSGGTDTQYF. DNA for the CDR3: TGCAGCGTTGAAACCCCTAGCGGGGGGACAGATACGCAGTATTTT.

This chain joins TRBV19 and TRBJ1-2, with D uncertain. The CDR3 spans 15 residues. Trimming left V 1 base short and J 8 bases short, with 17 bases between. Per germline, CDR1 LNHDA and CDR2 SQIVND (reference sequence). CDR3 sequence reads: CASSIVPGWARGYTF. The CDR3 coding sequence is TGTGCCAGTAGTATAGTGCCCGGGTGGGCTCGGGGCTACACCTTC.

This sequence joins TRBV27 and TRBJ2-5; unclear D gene. The V gene's germline CDR1 is MNHEY and CDR2 SMNVEV (reference sequence). The CDR3 is made up of 13 amino acids. V lost 5 bases and J lost 0, with 7 bases in between. The DNA for the CDR3 is TGTGCCAGCAGTCCCCGGTACCAAGAGACCCAGTACTTC. This translates into CASSPRYQETQYF.